These T cell receptor beta chains were read from a single sample in a study of OX40 agonist ivuxolimab in advanced cancers. Sequenced by immunoSEQ multiplex PCR; TCRdb stores in-frame clones only, minus some. This table holds tens of thousands of clones, approximately 80% found once. The starting material was CD4+ or CD8+ T cells sorted from blood, obtained in a trial of the OX40 agonist ivuxolimab. The origin of the receptors is an adult with an advanced solid tumor such as melanoma, head and neck, liver or kidney cancer. The CDR3 runs from the conserved cysteine through the conserved F or W. D genes are given only for firm matches. A row's size may be missing; if present it is once, few, many or a size class.

d_call j_call v_call cdr3_length clone_size cdr3_nt cdr3_aa
NA TRBJ2-3 TRBV10-3 14 NA TGTGCCATCAGTCCAGGGGATCCCACAGATACGCAGTATTTT CAISPGDPTDTQYF
TRBD1 TRBJ2-7 TRBV28 15 NA TGTGCCAGCAGCTCACGACAGGGGGCTCGCTACGAGCAGTACTTC CASSSRQGARYEQYF
NA TRBJ2-5 TRBV5-1 17 NA TGCGCCAGCAGCTTGGCTCTAGCAACCCGGACCCGAGAGACCCAGTACTTC CASSLALATRTRETQYF
NA TRBJ2-1 TRBV6-1 14 NA TGTGCCAGCAGCTGGGGGGTCTCCTACAATGAGCAGTTCTTC CASSWGVSYNEQFF
TRBD1 TRBJ1-2 TRBV7-3 15 NA TGTGCCAGCAGCCCTACTGGACAGGGCCTGGGAGGCTACACCTTC CASSPTGQGLGGYTF
NA TRBJ2-1 TRBV29-1 13 NA TGCAGCGTTGCTCTACAGGGAACGGGGCCGCAGTTCTTC CSVALQGTGPQFF
NA TRBJ1-5 TRBV28 13 few TGTGCCAGCATTCCCCAGTTTAATCAGCCCCAGCATTTT CASIPQFNQPQHF
NA TRBJ1-1 TRBV7-6 13 NA TGTGCCAGCAGCTACGGACAGAACACTGAAGCTTTCTTT CASSYGQNTEAFF
TRBD1 TRBJ1-1 TRBV25-1 15 NA TGTGCCAGCAGTGAGGTGGGACAGATGAACACTGAAGCTTTCTTT CASSEVGQMNTEAFF
TRBD2 TRBJ2-5 TRBV27 14 NA TGTGCCAGCAAGAGGAGCGGGAAGGAAGAGACCCAGTACTTC CASKRSGKEETQYF
NA TRBJ1-1 TRBV29-1 10 few TGCAGCGTCCGTCAAGGAGAAGCTTTCTTT CSVRQGEAFF
NA TRBJ1-4 TRBV10-3 13 NA TGTGCCATCAGTGATCCCTATAATGAAAAACTGTTTTTT CAISDPYNEKLFF
NA TRBJ1-5 TRBV28 13 NA TGTGCCAGCACTTTGGAGGCGGGTCTCCCCCAGCATTTT CASTLEAGLPQHF
TRBD1 TRBJ1-3 TRBV19 16 NA TGTGCCAGTAGTATTTGGGACAGGGGGGCAGGAAACACCATATATTTT CASSIWDRGAGNTIYF
NA TRBJ2-1 TRBV29-1 16 NA TGCAGCGTTGTAGATCCAGCGGGCAGCTCCTACAATGAGCAGTTCTTC CSVVDPAGSSYNEQFF
NA TRBJ2-4 TRBV6-6 16 NA TGTGCCAGCAGTTACTCGGGGGACCAGGTGGGAAACATTCAGTACTTC CASSYSGDQVGNIQYF
NA TRBJ1-3 TRBV18 16 NA TGTGCCAGCTCACAGGGAACAGGGTCGTCTGGAAACACCATATATTTT CASSQGTGSSGNTIYF
NA TRBJ2-7 TRBV28 14 NA TGTGCCAGCGTTAAAGGGGCTGCAACCTACGAGCAGTACTTC CASVKGAATYEQYF
NA TRBJ2-7 TRBV10-1 15 few TGCGCCAGCAGTGAGACGACAGGCGGAAGGGGCGAGCAGTACTTC CASSETTGGRGEQYF
NA TRBJ1-2 TRBV28 13 once TGTGCCAGCAGTACAGGCTTGAACTATGGCTACACCTTC CASSTGLNYGYTF
NA TRBJ2-2 TRBV9 12 NA TGTGCCAGCAGCCCTTACACCGGGGAGCTGTTTTTT CASSPYTGELFF
TRBD2 TRBJ2-3 TRBV6-6 16 NA TGTGCCAGCAGTTACGGGGGGACTACCTTCACAGATACGCAGTATTTT CASSYGGTTFTDTQYF
NA TRBJ2-1 TRBV9 14 once TGTGCCAGCAGCCCCCGGCCCAGGGGGGATGAGCAGTTCTTC CASSPRPRGDEQFF
NA TRBJ2-7 TRBV6-5 15 NA TGTGCCAGCAGTTACTCCGGGTCAAGCGCCTACGAGCAGTACTTC CASSYSGSSAYEQYF
NA TRBJ1-2 TRBV15 15 once TGTGCCACCAGCAGAGATGGATATCCGATCTATGGCTACACCTTC CATSRDGYPIYGYTF
NA TRBJ1-2 TRBV28 11 NA TGTGCCAGCAGACAGGCCTATGGCTACACCTTC CASRQAYGYTF
TRBD1 TRBJ2-3 TRBV28 14 NA TGTGCCAGCATCGAGGACAGGGCTACAGATACGCAGTATTTT CASIEDRATDTQYF
NA TRBJ2-7 TRBV27 12 NA TGTGCCAGCAGTTTAAAGGGGTACGAGCAGTACTTC CASSLKGYEQYF
NA TRBJ2-1 TRBV19 14 medium-sized TGTGCCAGTAGTATGGTGGTCGGCCTCGATGAGCAGTTCTTC CASSMVVGLDEQFF
TRBD2 TRBJ2-3 TRBV18 17 NA TGTGCCAGCTCACCAGGGACTAGCGGAAGTGGTACAGATACGCAGTATTTT CASSPGTSGSGTDTQYF
NA TRBJ2-5 TRBV19 13 once TGTGCCAGTAGTATAACTAGAGGTGAGACCCAGTACTTC CASSITRGETQYF